This TCR beta chain was sequenced for a study of tumor-infiltrating lymphocytes in primary liver carcinoma. Study context: The patients presented with primary liver carcinoma, which was managed through surgical resection.

Blood RNA originated from unsorted whole blood, with germline DNA additionally extracted. None of the patients had received treatment, and all had chronic HBV infection. The V and J ends lost 5 bases and 6 bases respectively, with 16 bases between them. The CDR3 runs to 13 residues. The germline CDR1 and CDR2 sequences are SQVTM and ANQGSEA. This clonotype was seen just once. This may be a read error: a much more frequent sequence differs by one nucleotide. Starting material of 450 to 550 ng total RNA yielded TCR beta cDNA via a constant-region primer. ARM-PCR was slightly modified, and three nested multiplex PCR rounds with it gave rise to the TCR beta libraries. Both of the initial two PCR rounds ran for about 11 cycles and employed TRBV1-TRBV30 forward primers alongside a C-beta reverse primer. TCRdb re-called the multiplex PCR reads with MiXCR, one entry per CDR3 protein. The table includes about 310,000 distinct CDR3 sequences, more than 55% detected once.

This clonotype was obtained from a woman aged 25 to 45 with primary liver carcinoma and hepatitis B virus infection. The sample was peripheral blood. The chain couples TRBV29-1 to TRBJ1-2; D remains unclear. The CDR3 reads CSVFPSPLDGYTF. The CDR3 DNA is TGCAGCGTTTTCCCTTCTCCTCTGGATGGCTACACCTTC.